These 4 T cell receptor beta chains were sequenced from one sample in a study of identical twins. TCRdb re-derived calls from the 5' RACE reads in MiXCR, one entry per CDR3 protein. The sample carries under 800,000 distinct CDR3 sequences, around 21% recorded once. This sample also belongs to another study, concerning T cells expressing NK-cell markers.

The material sequenced was PBMCs. Receptors originate from a woman younger than 35 in good health.

This clonotype was recorded at least ten times. J is TRBJ2-5 and V is TRBV5-6, with TRBD2 identical over 12 bases. V dropped 4 bases and J dropped 4; count of bases not matched to a gene: 14. Germline-derived CDR1 and CDR2 are SGHDT and YYEEEE. There are 18 residues in the CDR3. CDR3 sequence (DNA): TGTGCCAGCAGCAGAGGACTAGCGGGAAGTTCGAGCTTAGAGACCCAGTACTTC. Protein: CASSRGLAGSSSLETQYF.

The genes are TRBV20-1 and TRBJ2-1; 8 bases are shared with TRBD2. Germline loops: CDR1 DFQATT, CDR2 SNEGSKA (reference sequence). V was pared by 4 bases and J by 11 bases, with 4 bases of the junction left unmatched. The CDR3 length is 11 residues. The CDR3: CSATVAGKQFF. CDR3 nucleotide sequence: TGCAGTGCTACCGTAGCGGGGAAGCAGTTCTTC.

V usage is TRBV6-5 and J usage is TRBJ2-2; TRBD1 matches at 8 bases. The V segment lost 2 bases and the J segment 2 bases; nucleotides outside the gene matches: 1. Germline loops: CDR1 MNHEY, CDR2 SVGAGI. The CDR3 is made up of 15 amino acids. Written as DNA, the CDR3 is TGTGCCAGCAGTTACACAGGGGGTAACACCGGGGAGCTGTTTTTT. Protein sequence: CASSYTGGNTGELFF.

The sample holds many counts of this clonotype. The rearrangement uses TRBV7-6 and TRBJ2-1, with D perhaps given as TRBD1 or TRBD2 (6 bases each). CDR1 is SGHVS, CDR2 FNYEAQ, per germline. V lost 1 base and J lost 14, with 21 bases in between. The CDR3 length is 15 residues. The CDR3 DNA sequence: TGTGCCAGCAGCTTAGTCTCGACTGGTACGGGGGCAGAGTTCTTC. It encodes CASSLVSTGTGAEFF.